The T cell receptor beta chain under discussion was sequenced for a study of T cells after yellow fever vaccination (dated by TCRdb to about 2019). For the wider study: Libraries from fractions with low cell numbers were prepared with the SMART-Seq v4 Ultra Low Input RNA kit. To track T-cell clones before and after primary and booster YFV17D yellow fever vaccination, bulk TCR alpha and beta repertoires were sequenced longitudinally. Two healthy male donors made up the cohort, one aged 18 to 30 years and the other aged 30 to 40 years. Blood samples were taken at several timepoints before and after primary and secondary immunization, and bulk PBMC replicates and cell subsets were isolated.

Note on this clonotype: This receptor's antigen is unknown. Nothing much larger sits one base from this clone, and base qualities are not available.

The research as a whole found: Computational filtering was needed because FACS-sorted repertoires could contain abundant contaminating clonotypes from the bulk population. A small fraction of clonotypes showed up in both the CD4 and CD8 compartments, probably as a result of convergent recombination. After the booster, most clones that had expanded after primary vaccination were detected again (around 97% of CD4 and around nine tenths of CD8), suggesting broad maintenance of memory. Because the study included only two donors, the extent to which the findings can be generalized is limited. Compared with the primary T-cell response, the secondary T-cell response was weaker but faster, peaking on day 5 rather than day 15.

TCR cDNA was made using 5'RACE template switching, a step that added a universal primer site and unique molecular identifiers. Priming for cDNA synthesis came from both the TCR alpha and TCR beta constant segments. Library amplification involved two PCR steps, and the second step added sample barcodes and sequencing adapters. Sequencing of libraries was done on Illumina HiSeq 2500 (2x100 bp) or NovaSeq (2x150 bp). The authors processed their data as follows. Demultiplexing of reads and collapsing into UMI consensus sequences were performed with MIGEC, and V(D)J alignment was carried out with MiXCR. Using edgeR on replicate PBMC samples, clonotypes were called vaccine-responding if FDR was below 0.01 and the log2 fold change was above 5 up to day 15. Bulk clonotypes were assigned CD4 or CD8 identity according to which sequenced CD4 or CD8 repertoire held them at higher abundance. The raw public data were reprocessed by TCRdb itself: fastp quality trimming at Q25, MiXCR clonotype calling, in-frame beta chains only. Entries are consolidated by CDR3 protein sequence, retaining the most common genes and DNA. For this entry, the V and J calls and clone size follow TCRdb and not the study's own pipeline. The sample includes tens of thousands of distinct CDR3 sequences, with about 7.7% observed a single time. 41% of the sample goes to the ten largest clones.

The sample's treatment or condition label, in plain terms: live attenuated yellow fever vaccine strain. A standard Ficoll-Paque protocol was used to isolate PBMCs from peripheral blood. Dynabeads CD4 and CD8 positive selection kits were used to isolate the CD4 and CD8 T-cell fractions. TriZol was used to extract RNA from bulk PBMCs, CD4 and CD8 fractions, and dextramer-positive and dextramer-negative fractions. Per the germline V gene (reference sequence), DFQATT is the CDR1 and SNEGSKA is the CDR2. Measured from the cysteine to the phenylalanine, the CDR3 is 15 residues long. The kept DNA is CDR3 alone, 45 bases in frame from the first base. V is pruned by 6 bases and J by 0 bases, leaving 8 bases of the junction without a gene match.

The chain couples TRBV20-1 to TRBJ2-5; TRBD2 agrees with 9 junctional bases. The sequence came from a man younger than 45 who received the YFV17D yellow fever vaccine. The specimen was CD8+ T cells sorted from PBMCs, collected on the day of the yellow fever booster vaccination. The CDR3 is CSATLAGSYQETQYF. The bases are TGCAGTGCAACCCTAGCGGGATCGTACCAAGAGACCCAGTACTTC.